The 4 T cell receptor beta chains below were found in one sample sequenced in a study of blood T cell repertoires in COVID-19. Libraries were prepared by immunoSEQ multiplex PCR; TCRdb keeps only in-frame clonotypes and omits some of them. The data show fewer than 150,000 clones, around 76% seen once. The sequenced sample consisted of peripheral blood. The receptors here all came from a human donor in a cohort sampled during active COVID-19.

This chain links TRBV29-1 with TRBJ2-5; a possible D gene is TRBD2 (6 bases). The germline gives CDR1 SQVTM, CDR2 ANQGSEA. Deletions cut 7 bases from V and 3 bases from J, with 12 bases between. This CDR3 contains 12 residues. The CDR3 sequence: CSASGLKETQYF. CDR3 bases: TGCAGCGCCTCGGGACTGAAAGAGACCCAGTACTTC.

The chain is built from TRBV28 and TRBJ1-4; unclear D gene. The CDR3 spans 14 residues. V was cut by 3 bases and J by 3 bases, with 8 bases left in between. Looked up from germline, CDR1 is MDHEN and CDR2 is SYDVKM. In nucleotides, the CDR3 is TGTGCCAGCAGTTTCCGGGGAGCTAATGAAAAACTGTTTTTT. Translated, it gives CASSFRGANEKLFF. The full variable domain, in which reference TRBV28 and TRBJ1-4 provide the parts outside the CDR3, is DVKVTQSSRYLVKRTGEKVFLECVQDMDHENMFWYRQDPGLGLRLIYFSYDVKMKEKGDIPEGYSVSREKKERFSLILESASTNQTSMYLCASSFRGANEKLFFGSGTQLSVL.

The V call is TRBV28, the J call TRBJ1-1, with 7 bases lining up with TRBD1. With 5 bases clipped from V and 5 bases from J, the junction kept 11 bases outside the gene matches. The germline gives CDR1 MDHEN, CDR2 SYDVKM. CDR3 length equals 15 residues. CDR3 protein: CASSPLKTGNTEAFF. For the CDR3, the DNA is TGTGCCAGCAGTCCACTAAAGACAGGGAATACTGAAGCTTTCTTT.

The rearrangement uses TRBV13 and TRBJ1-2; D call uncertain. CDR3 size: 14 residues. Per the germline V gene, CDR1 is PRHDT and CDR2 is FYEKMQ (reference sequence). V gave up 7 bases and J gave up 6 bases, with 18 bases separating them. CDR3 amino acids: CASTHSLSLDGYTF. The CDR3 nucleotides read TGTGCCAGCACCCACTCGCTTTCCCTGGATGGCTACACCTTC. Complete variable domain (other parts from reference TRBV13 and TRBJ1-2): AAGVIQSPRHLIKEKRETATLKCYPIPRHDTVYWYQQGPGQDPQFLISFYEKMQSDKGSIPDRFSAQQFSDYHSELNMSSLELGDSALYFCASTHSLSLDGYTFGSGTRLTVV.